One sample yielded the 29 T cell receptor beta chains listed below, sequenced in a study of tumor and adjacent non-tumor tissue in lung cancer (dated by TCRdb to the late 2010s). Receptors were amplified or captured by multiplex PCR. Data came from an Illumina HiSeq 2500. Following protocols modified from ARM-PCR, the researchers constructed TCRbeta libraries through three rounds of nested PCR with primers (Table S4). The public reads were reanalyzed by TCRdb: fastp trimming at Q25, MiXCR alignment, in-frame beta chains only. All rows with the same CDR3 protein become a single entry with the most common DNA and genes. Present in this sample are approximately 90,000 distinct CDR3 sequences, around 80% of which were seen just once. Of the sample, 20% to 25% falls within the top ten clones. Bulk unsorted tissue served as the source for RNA extraction, and RNA quality was assessed using a NanoDrop ND-1000 and an Agilent 2100. Distant non-tumor tissue taken more than 3 cm from the tumor edge was used as the normal lung sample.

Sequencing was done on a sample of distant non-tumor lung tissue. The receptors stem from a woman aged 45-65 years with non-small cell lung cancer.

This chain uses TRBV28 with TRBJ2-5, with D possibly matching TRBD2 (5 bases). CDR3 length: 13 residues. V was pared by 9 bases and J by 1 base, with 12 bases between. CDR1 MDHEN and CDR2 SYDVKM come from the germline V gene. CDR3 sequence: CASGLTSQETQYF. CDR3 coding DNA: TGTGCCAGTGGACTCACGAGCCAAGAGACCCAGTACTTC. Variable domain in full (rest from reference TRBV28 and TRBJ2-5): DVKVTQSSRYLVKRTGEKVFLECVQDMDHENMFWYRQDPGLGLRLIYFSYDVKMKEKGDIPEGYSVSREKKERFSLILESASTNQTSMYLCASGLTSQETQYFGPGTRLLVL.

The rearrangement links TRBV11-2 to TRBJ2-1, with TRBD2 matching 7 bases. CDR1 is SGHAT, CDR2 FQNNGV, per germline. The CDR3 spans 18 residues. V trimming: 0 bases; J trimming: 6 bases; junction bases outside the gene matches: 14. CDR3 residues: CASSLETSSGGEINEQFF. DNA for the CDR3: TGTGCCAGCAGCTTAGAGACTAGCTCGGGTGGTGAAATCAATGAGCAGTTCTTC.

This clonotype showed up many times. This rearrangement joins TRBV5-4 to TRBJ2-3, with 10 bases identical to TRBD2. Germline V CDR1 and CDR2: SGHNT, YYREEE (reference sequence). This CDR3 spans 15 amino acids. J gave up 4 bases and V 1 base, and 3 bases lay outside the gene matches. CDR3 coding DNA: TGTGCCAGCAGCTTGTCCGGGACTAGCGCAGATACGCAGTATTTT. Protein: CASSLSGTSADTQYF.

A remark on this clonotype: One junction end disagrees with the germline gene, perhaps due to a read error. V gene TRBV11-2 combines with J gene TRBJ2-1; TRBD2 agrees at 8 bases. Germline V gives CDR1 SGHAT, CDR2 FQNNGV. This CDR3 is 14 amino acids long. CDR3 amino acids: CVSSLDGGTSVQFF. The CDR3 DNA reads TGTGTCAGCAGCTTAGATGGGGGGACTAGTGTGCAGTTCTTC.

Regarding this clonotype: Because it lacks the conserved phenylalanine or tryptophan at the end, this CDR3 is likely a read error. V and J are TRBV12-3 or TRBV12-4 and TRBJ1-5, with D tentatively TRBD1 (5 bases). The CDR3 has 16 amino acids. The chain's CDR3 is CASQKRQGDGNQPQHV. The CDR3, as DNA: TGTGCGAGCCAAAAAAGGCAGGGTGATGGCAATCAGCCCCAGCATGTT.

Concerning this clonotype itself: One junction end disagrees with the germline gene, perhaps due to a read error. The chain has TRBV6-5 and TRBJ2-7; possibly TRBD2 for D (6 bases). There are 15 residues in the CDR3. Per germline, CDR1 MNHEY and CDR2 SVGAGI. Here the CDR3 DNA reads TGTGCTAGCAGTCACTCGATGGGAGGCACCTACGAGCAGTACTTC. Protein product: CASSHSMGGTYEQYF.

Note on this clonotype: The junction does not match germline at one end; this may be a read error. The chain joins TRBV20-1 to TRBJ2-1; D is perhaps TRBD1 (6 bases). Germline V gene data show CDR1 as DFQATT and CDR2 as SNEGSKA (reference sequence). The CDR3 has 15 amino acids. The CDR3 DNA sequence: TGCAGTACTAGAGAACAGGGTAAATCCTACAATGAGCGGTTCTTC. Its translation: CSTREQGKSYNERFF.

Notes on this clonotype: Sequence at one end of the junction differs from germline and may be a read error. The rearrangement joins TRBV7-8 to TRBJ2-1, with a tentative D call TRBD2 (5 bases). The V gene's germline CDR1 is SGHVS and CDR2 FQNEAQ. This CDR3 is 15 amino acids long. DNA of the CDR3: TGTGCCAGCAGCTCCCGAGTAGCGTCCTACAATGAGCACTTCTTC. Protein product: CASSSRVASYNEHFF.

This clonotype occurred once. The conserved phenylalanine or tryptophan normally closing the CDR3 is absent here, so this likely arose from a read error. The chain carries TRBV11-2 and TRBJ2-3; D is possibly TRBD2 (6 bases). The CDR3 runs to 16 residues. Per germline, CDR1 SGHAT and CDR2 FQNNGV. Trimming cost V 6 bases and J 3 bases, with 19 bases left between them. CDR3 amino acids: CASRLCGQLATDTQYS. The CDR3, as DNA: TGTGCCAGCAGGTTGTGTGGCCAGCTAGCGACAGATACGCAGTATTCT.

Concerning this clonotype itself: Its ends do not fully match the called genes, so a read error is possible. V is TRBV4-2 and J is TRBJ1-1; D not certain. Germline loops: CDR1 LGHNA, CDR2 YNFKEQ. The CDR3 spans 17 residues. The chain's CDR3 is CANSQEPLGSLGTEALF. DNA of the CDR3: TGTGCCAACAGCCAAGAACCCCTTGGGTCTCTGGGCACCGAAGCTCTCTTT.

This chain connects TRBV11-3 to TRBJ1-1; D is ambiguous. Trimming stripped 5 bases from V and 2 bases from J, with 12 bases between. CDR1 is SGHNT, CDR2 YENEEA, per germline. The length of the CDR3 is 14 residues. CDR3 region: CASSPEDRNTEAFF. CDR3 nucleotide sequence: TGTGCCAGCAGCCCCGAGGACCGTAACACTGAAGCTTTCTTT.

Comments on this clonotype: A junction end diverges from the germline sequence, so it may reflect a read error. The chain links TRBV6-1 to TRBJ1-2; the D is unclear. The CDR3 is 15 residues long. Per the germline V gene, CDR1 is MNHNS and CDR2 is SASEGT. CDR3 in amino acids: CASSLTGIEYYGYTF. CDR3 DNA: TGTGCTAGCAGTCTAACCGGGATAGAGTACTATGGCTACACCTTC.

To note about this clonotype: A junction boundary mismatches the germline segment, possibly from a read error. The rearrangement uses TRBV11-2 and TRBJ2-1, with D perhaps TRBD2 (6 bases). The CDR3 loop spans 18 amino acids. Germline lookup yields CDR1 SGHAT and CDR2 FQNNGV. The CDR3 reads CASCLGTGSGGGINEQFF. The CDR3 DNA follows: TGTGCCAGCTGCTTAGGGACTGGCTCGGGTGGTGGAATCAATGAGCAGTTCTTC.

For this clonotype: One end of the junction does not line up with germline, which may come from a read error. The rearrangement joins TRBV29-1 to TRBJ2-7, with 9 bases identical to TRBD1. Looked up from germline, CDR1 is SQVTM and CDR2 is ANQGSEA. The CDR3 sequence is 13 residues long. This CDR3 is CSAMDRGVYEQNF. The CDR3 nucleotides are TGCAGCGCGATGGACAGGGGAGTCTACGAGCAAAACTTC.

Concerning this clonotype: Sequence at one end of the junction differs from germline and may be a read error. The genes are TRBV11-1 and TRBJ2-5, with 9 bases fitting TRBD1. The CDR3 is made up of 14 amino acids. Germline CDR1 and CDR2: SGHAT and FQDESV (reference sequence). The CDR3 region is CANSPGQGVDTQYF. The CDR3 DNA follows: TGTGCCAACAGCCCGGGACAGGGCGTAGATACACAGTATTTC.

This CDR3 is CASSRTEVGYNEQFF. For the CDR3, the DNA is TGCGCCAGCAGCAGGACAGAGGTGGGTTACAATGAGCAGTTCTTC. This chain joins TRBV10-2 and TRBJ2-1; D may be TRBD1 (6 bases). The V end lost 6 bases, the J end lost 4 bases, and 16 bases lay between the germline ends. The CDR3 is 15 amino acids. Germline values: CDR1 WSHSY, CDR2 SAAADI.

Remarks on this clonotype: A much larger clone differs from this one at a single base, so this may be a read error. The J gene is TRBJ1-4, the V gene TRBV28; no firm D call. CDR1 MDHEN and CDR2 SYDVKM come from the germline V gene. The CDR3 spans 15 residues. The CDR3 DNA sequence: TGTGCCAACAGTCAACTGAAAGGGAATAATGAAAAACTGTTTTTT. This translates into CANSQLKGNNEKLFF. The full variable domain, in which reference TRBV28 and TRBJ1-4 provide the parts outside the CDR3, is DVKVTQSSRYLVKRTGEKVFLECVQDMDHENMFWYRQDPGLGLRLIYFSYDVKMKEKGDIPEGYSVSREKKERFSLILESASTNQTSMYLCANSQLKGNNEKLFFGSGTQLSVL.

V gene TRBV5-1 combines with J gene TRBJ1-1; D might be TRBD1 (5 bases). CDR3 length equals 15 residues. Germline CDR1 SGHRS, CDR2 YFSETQ. The germline V and J ends were trimmed by 1 base and 7 bases, with 17 bases remaining between them. CDR3: CASSLQHWRTSEAFF. CDR3 in DNA: TGCGCCAGCAGCTTGCAGCATTGGCGGACAAGTGAAGCTTTCTTT.

In the case of this clonotype: The CDR3 end shows no conserved phenylalanine or tryptophan, and so a read error is likely. The limits of the CDR3 on the DNA are not certain, so only TCRdb's listed CDR3 is given. The chain is built from TRBV28 and TRBJ1-4. Germline V lookup: CDR1 MDHEN, CDR2 SYDVKM. The CDR3 is 15 amino acids long, termini counted. CDR3 amino acids: CTSSSASQGGEKLVV.

The rearrangement links TRBV11-2 to TRBJ2-3; 8 bases map to TRBD1. Per germline, CDR1 SGHAT and CDR2 FQNNGV. The CDR3 has 15 amino acids. The V segment lost 0 bases and the J segment 8 bases; nucleotides outside the gene matches: 7. CDR3 in DNA: TGTGCCAGCAGCTTAGAACCCCCAGGGGGCCGTACGCAGTATTTT. As protein: CASSLEPPGGRTQYF.

This CDR3 reads CVTSYSLGTGARNTEAFF. DNA for the CDR3: TGTGTCACCAGTTACTCGTTAGGGACAGGGGCCCGGAACACTGAAGCTTTCTTT. The V gene is TRBV6-5, the J gene TRBJ1-1; 10 bases are a match to TRBD1. CDR1 and CDR2 from the germline V gene are MNHEY and SVGAGI. The CDR3 extends over 18 amino acids.

This clonotype was counted ten times or more. This chain connects TRBV28 to TRBJ2-3, with 8 bases lining up with TRBD2. J lost 8 bases, V lost 5 bases, and 15 bases had no gene match. This CDR3 has 16 residues. Germline loops: CDR1 MDHEN, CDR2 SYDVKM. Written as DNA, the CDR3 is TGTGCCAGCAGTCCAGGGGTAGCGGGATTGGGGCGTACGCAGTATTTT. Protein product: CASSPGVAGLGRTQYF.

The chain joins TRBV6-2 or TRBV6-3 to TRBJ2-1; D not resolved. Germline CDR1 reads MNHEY; CDR2 reads SVGEGT. The CDR3 is made up of 13 amino acids. The CDR3 DNA follows: TGTGCTTGCAATTTAGCCCCTTACAATGAGCAGTTCTTC. Translating gives CACNLAPYNEQFF.

The rearrangement uses TRBV28 and TRBJ2-2; 7 bases agree with TRBD2. J gave up 6 bases and V 5 bases, and 6 bases lay outside the gene matches. The CDR3 is 14 amino acids. Germline CDR1 reads MDHEN; CDR2 reads SYDVKM. In DNA form, the CDR3 reads TGTGCCAGCAGTCATACTAGCGCTGCCGGGGAGCTGTTTTTT. Translated, it gives CASSHTSAAGELFF.

CDR3 protein: CSARVPGIPEQYF. In nucleotides, the CDR3 is TGCAGTGCTAGAGTGCCAGGGATCCCCGAGCAGTACTTC. The chain employs TRBV20-1 and TRBJ2-7, with D possibly matching TRBD1 (5 bases). Per the germline V gene, CDR1 is DFQATT and CDR2 is SNEGSKA (reference sequence). The V end lost 1 base, the J end lost 6 bases, and 13 bases lay between the germline ends. CDR3 length: 13 residues.

Concerning this clonotype: Since a much larger clone is just one base distant, this may be a read error. The chain employs TRBV28 and TRBJ2-3, with TRBD2 matching over 10 bases. CDR1 and CDR2 from the germline V gene are MDHEN and SYDVKM. V was pared by 5 bases and J by 5 bases, with 7 bases of the junction left unmatched. The CDR3 runs to 15 residues. The CDR3 region is CASSRLAGRRDTQYF. DNA of the CDR3: TGTGCCAGCAGTCGACTAGCGGGTAGGAGAGATACGCAGTATTTT.

There are a few counts of this clonotype. Germline and junction disagree at one end, which may indicate a read error. The CDR3, as DNA: TGTGCCAGCAGCGGGACAGGGATGGGTCACAATGAGCAATTCTTC. Amino acid sequence: CASSGTGMGHNEQFF. The chain combines TRBV10-2 with TRBJ2-1, with 9 bases lining up with TRBD1. Looked up from germline, CDR1 is WSHSY and CDR2 is SAAADI. This CDR3 spans 15 amino acids.

This chain links TRBV6-2 or TRBV6-3 with TRBJ2-2; TRBD1 is a possible D gene (5 bases). This CDR3 is 16 amino acids long. Germline V lookup: CDR1 MNHEY, CDR2 SVGEGT. V lost 5 bases, J lost 15 bases, and 28 bases lay in between. The CDR3, as DNA: TGTGCCAGCAGTCGCCTTGGACACAGGCAAACCCGAGAGTTGTTTTTT. Protein product: CASSRLGHRQTRELFF.

This clonotype was seen only once. In this CDR3 the conserved last residue, phenylalanine or tryptophan, is missing, so a read error is likely. Because the CDR3's place on the DNA is in doubt, the DNA is left out and the CDR3 is given as listed by TCRdb. The chain has TRBV6-5 and TRBJ2-7. Germline V CDR1 and CDR2: MNHEY, SVGAGI. The CDR3 contains 14 residues when both ends are counted. The CDR3 protein is CASSYGDSSYEHYL.